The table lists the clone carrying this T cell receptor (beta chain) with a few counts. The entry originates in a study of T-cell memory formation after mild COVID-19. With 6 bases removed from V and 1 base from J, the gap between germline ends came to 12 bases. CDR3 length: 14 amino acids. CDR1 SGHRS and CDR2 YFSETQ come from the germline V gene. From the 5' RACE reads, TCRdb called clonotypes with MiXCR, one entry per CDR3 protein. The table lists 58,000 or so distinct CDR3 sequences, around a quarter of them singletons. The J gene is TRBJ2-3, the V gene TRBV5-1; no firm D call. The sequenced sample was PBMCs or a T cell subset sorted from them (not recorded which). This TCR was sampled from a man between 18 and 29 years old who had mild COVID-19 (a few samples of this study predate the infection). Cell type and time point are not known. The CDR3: CASIDGAGTDTQYF. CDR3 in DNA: TGCGCCAGCATCGACGGAGCCGGCACAGATACGCAGTATTTT.